The entry below gives a single TCR beta chain sequence along with its context. Its cognate antigen has yet to be identified. No base quality values were provided; no much bigger clone lies one nucleotide off. The data were obtained in a study of T cells in localized non-small cell lung cancer (dated by TCRdb to the early 2020s). As for the study more broadly: T cell repertoires of 236 early-stage NSCLC patients were analyzed, with tumors being compared against uninvolved tumor-adjacent lungs. The cohort was made up of 200 to 250 treatment-naive NSCLC patients whose localized lung tumors had been resected. NSCLC patients had a mean age of roughly 69 years, and more than 120 were male and more than 90 female.

The immunoSEQ Assay was used to sequence TCR beta CDR3 regions from DNA. In the paper's pipeline: T cell density was computed as TCR beta template counts normalized to usable DNA estimated by amplifying housekeeping genes. Richness was estimated using the preseqR package, with extrapolation to 400,000 templates for PBMC samples and to 120,000 templates for tissue samples. Clonality was defined as one minus Pielou's evenness. Differential abundance testing on productive amino-acid clonotypes, with a minimum total count of 5 and an alpha of 0.1, was used to identify tissue-enriched TCRs. The Jaccard Index and the Morisita Overlap Index were used to quantify repertoire overlap between compartments. GLIPH grouped TCR beta CDR3s together with public tetramer-defined viral CDR3s, and a viral motif had to include at least three viral sequences and show V-gene enrichment. Drawn from immuneACCESS, this table holds only the in-frame rearrangements with V and J called that TCRdb kept. Clones are partly lost; checked studies trace under half to an unresolved V gene and leave the rest unexplained. V and J calls and clone size are as listed in that table; D and trimming were resolved from the DNA. This sample holds tens of thousands of clones; approximately 90% were observed only once. Roughly 2.1% of the sample comes from the top ten.

Including the terminal cysteine and phenylalanine, the CDR3 comprises 15 residues. The retained sequence is limited to the CDR3, 45 bases, with the frame set at the first base. CDR1 and CDR2 are drawn from the germline V gene (reference sequence): SGHKS, YYEKEE. Compared with germline, V lacks 3 bases and J lacks 2 bases; bases without a gene match: 6. At diagnosis, peripheral blood, uninvolved tumor-adjacent lung and tumor were collected and stored as a combination of fresh-frozen and FFPE material. Blood samples were analyzed as peripheral blood mononuclear cells for TCR repertoire profiling. Summary of the overall study and its limitations: The highest T cell clonality was observed in uninvolved tumor-adjacent lung, where clonality exceeded that of tumor, suggesting that antigenic responses were more focused in uninvolved tumor-adjacent lung. Higher blood T cell density associated with longer overall survival, while higher adjacent-lung clonality associated with shorter survival. A median of roughly 58 of the top 100 tumor clones were detected in paired uninvolved adjacent lung, and under 30 of these tumor clones were also found among the top 100 clones of the paired uninvolved adjacent lung. Because multi-region tumor sequencing was not performed, intratumor heterogeneity could not be ruled out. Because the study design was exploratory, TCR variables were selected using unadjusted p-values without false-discovery rate correction.

In this chain, TRBV5-5 is recombined with TRBJ2-3; 7 junctional bases match TRBD1. This TCR derives from a female donor over 55 with stage I lung adenocarcinoma. Sequenced material: peripheral blood, taken before any cancer treatment. The CDR3 region reads CASSSPGGSTDTQYF. The bases read TGTGCCAGCAGCTCCCCAGGGGGTTCCACAGATACGCAGTATTTT.